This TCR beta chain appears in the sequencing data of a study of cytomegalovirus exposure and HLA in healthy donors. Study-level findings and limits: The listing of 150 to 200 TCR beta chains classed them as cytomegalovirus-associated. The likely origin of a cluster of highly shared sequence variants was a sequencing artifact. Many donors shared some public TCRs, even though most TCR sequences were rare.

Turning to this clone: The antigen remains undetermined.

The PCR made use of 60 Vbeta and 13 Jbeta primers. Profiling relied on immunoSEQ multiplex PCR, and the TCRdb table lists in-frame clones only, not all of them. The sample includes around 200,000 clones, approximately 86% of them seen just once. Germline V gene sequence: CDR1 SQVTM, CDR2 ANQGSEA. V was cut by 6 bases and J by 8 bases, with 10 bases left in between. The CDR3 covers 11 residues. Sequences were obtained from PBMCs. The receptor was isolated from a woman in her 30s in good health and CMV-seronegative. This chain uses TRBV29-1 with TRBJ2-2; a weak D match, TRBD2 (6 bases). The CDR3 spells CSVGGEGELFF. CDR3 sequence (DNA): TGCAGCGTGGGCGGGGAGGGGGAGCTGTTTTTT.